This T cell receptor beta chain was observed in a study of CD8 T cells in ankylosing spondylitis. TCRdb reprocessed the 5' RACE reads via MiXCR and lists one record per CDR3 protein. The sample includes 220,000 or so distinct CDR3 sequences, roughly a tenth seen only once; the top ten take approximately 20%. The CDR3 runs 14 residues. From germline, CDR1 is SGDLS and CDR2 YYNGEE. V was shortened by 6 bases and J by 1 base, with 10 bases between the two germline ends. This clonotype was detected many times. This chain connects TRBV9 to TRBJ2-2; no definite D call. The sample taken for sequencing was blood, either unsorted or a sorted T cell fraction (not recorded which). The source of this sequence is a male donor with ankylosing spondylitis or in good health (not recorded which). The CDR3 here is CASTPTVNTGELFF. CDR3 DNA sequence: TGTGCCAGCACCCCAACGGTGAACACCGGGGAGCTGTTTTTT. The entire variable domain, with the rest obtained from reference TRBV9 and TRBJ2-2, is as follows: DSGVTQTPKHLITATGQRVTLRCSPRSGDLSVYWYQQSLDQGLQFLIQYYNGEERAKGNILERFSAQQFPDLHSELNLSSLELGDSALYFCASTPTVNTGELFFGEGSRLTVL.